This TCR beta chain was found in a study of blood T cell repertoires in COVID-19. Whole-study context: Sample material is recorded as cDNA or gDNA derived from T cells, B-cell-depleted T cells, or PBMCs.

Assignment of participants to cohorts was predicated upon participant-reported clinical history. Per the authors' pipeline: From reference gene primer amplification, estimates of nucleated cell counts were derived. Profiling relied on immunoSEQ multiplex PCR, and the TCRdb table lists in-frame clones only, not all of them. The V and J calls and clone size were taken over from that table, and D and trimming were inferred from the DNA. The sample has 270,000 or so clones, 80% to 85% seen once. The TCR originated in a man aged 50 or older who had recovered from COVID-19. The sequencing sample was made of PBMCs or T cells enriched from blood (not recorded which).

The DNA of the CDR3 is TGTGCCAGCAGCGGCGTGCTAGCGGGAGCCGGCGGGGAGCTGTTTTTT. Translated: CASSGVLAGAGGELFF. This chain uses TRBV14 with TRBJ2-2; TRBD2 agrees at 10 bases. V lost 5 bases and J lost 7; bases outside the gene matches: 10. The CDR3 is made up of 16 amino acids. Germline assignment: CDR1 SGHDN and CDR2 FVKESK.